This T cell receptor beta chain comes out of a study of vaccination effects on CD4 cells after COVID-19. Germline V CDR1 and CDR2: MNHEY, SVGAGI. CDR3 length equals 15 residues. V was clipped by 0 bases and J by 7 bases, with 15 bases between them. Study-wide results and caveats: Late post-vaccination samples showed marked contraction of infection- and vaccine-induced clones.

A word on this clone: The antigen is unknown.

Sequencing was performed with immunoSEQ multiplex PCR; in TCRdb, only in-frame clones are kept and a portion is missing. This repertoire shows about 73,000 clones, about four fifths found once; its top ten account for 2.5% to 3%. Pools of viral peptides were used by the ViraFEST assay to expand antigen-specific CD4+ T cells ahead of sequencing. When about ten days of culture had elapsed, CD4+ T cells were isolated. Absence of prior SARS-CoV-2 infection characterized the vaccine recipients, who showed negative nucleocapsid antibodies. The researchers cultured 1.5 million to 2.5 million PBMC per well with approximately 11 IU/ml IL-2 and about 10 ug/ml peptides.

The chain links TRBV6-5 to TRBJ1-1; D uncertain. This specimen consisted of CD4+ T cells from PBMCs cultured with HCoV-NL63 spike peptides, obtained before COVID-19 vaccination. The clonotype comes from a human donor who received a COVID-19 vaccine. CDR3 region: CASSYSTGSTFEAFF. The CDR3 nucleotides read TGTGCCAGCAGTTACTCGACGGGCAGTACTTTTGAAGCTTTCTTT.